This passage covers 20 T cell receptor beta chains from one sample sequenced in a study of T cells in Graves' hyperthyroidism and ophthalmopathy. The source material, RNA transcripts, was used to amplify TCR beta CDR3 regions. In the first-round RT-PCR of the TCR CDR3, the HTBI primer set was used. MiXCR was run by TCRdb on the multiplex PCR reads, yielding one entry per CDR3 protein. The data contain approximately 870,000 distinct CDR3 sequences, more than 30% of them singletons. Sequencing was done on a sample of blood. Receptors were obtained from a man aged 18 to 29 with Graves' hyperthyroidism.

The CDR3: CASSLTGTPNNYGYTF. The CDR3 DNA reads TGTGCCAGCAGCTTGACAGGGACGCCTAATAACTATGGCTACACCTTC. The J gene is TRBJ1-2, the V gene TRBV5-4, with TRBD1 as a possible D gene (6 bases). Between the trimmed V and J ends, which lost 1 base and 1 base, there was a span of 14 bases. The CDR3 contains 16 residues. Germline V gene data show CDR1 as SGHNT and CDR2 as YYREEE (reference sequence). Full variable domain (outside the CDR3, taken from reference TRBV5-4 and TRBJ1-2): ETGVTQSPTHLIKTRGQQVTLRCSSQSGHNTVSWYQQALGQGPQFIFQYYREEENGRGNFPPRFSGLQFPNYSSELNVNALELDDSALYLCASSLTGTPNNYGYTFGSGTRLTVV.

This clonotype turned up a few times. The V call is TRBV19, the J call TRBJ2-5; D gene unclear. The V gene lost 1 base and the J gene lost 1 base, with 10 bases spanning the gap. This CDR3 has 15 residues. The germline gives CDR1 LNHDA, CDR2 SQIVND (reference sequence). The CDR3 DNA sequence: TGTGCCAGTAGTATAGCGGGCAACATCCAAGAGACCCAGTACTTC. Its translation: CASSIAGNIQETQYF.

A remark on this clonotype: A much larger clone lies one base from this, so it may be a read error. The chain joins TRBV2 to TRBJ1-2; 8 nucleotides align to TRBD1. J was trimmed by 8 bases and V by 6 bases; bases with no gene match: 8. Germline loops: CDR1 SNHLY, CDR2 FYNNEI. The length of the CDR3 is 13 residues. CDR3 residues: CASREDRADGYTF. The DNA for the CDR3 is TGTGCCAGCAGGGAGGACAGGGCGGACGGCTACACCTTC.

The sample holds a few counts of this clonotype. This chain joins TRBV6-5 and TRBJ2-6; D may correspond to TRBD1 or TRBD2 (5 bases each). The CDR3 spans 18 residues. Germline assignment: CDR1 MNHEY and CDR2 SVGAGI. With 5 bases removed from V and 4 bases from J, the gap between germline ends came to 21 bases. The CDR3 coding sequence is TGTGCCAGCAGTGCTACAAGGGACGAAGTCTTCGGGGCCAACGTCCTGACTTTC. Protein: CASSATRDEVFGANVLTF.

Here the CDR3 DNA reads TGTGCCAGCAGTTACCGTCCAAGAGGGAGCAATCAGCCCCAGCATTTT. It encodes CASSYRPRGSNQPQHF. The chain recombines TRBV6-5 with TRBJ1-5; D not certain. CDR1 and CDR2 from the germline V gene are MNHEY and SVGAGI. This CDR3 region has 16 residues. Trimming took 2 bases from V and 1 from J, leaving 12 bases between them.

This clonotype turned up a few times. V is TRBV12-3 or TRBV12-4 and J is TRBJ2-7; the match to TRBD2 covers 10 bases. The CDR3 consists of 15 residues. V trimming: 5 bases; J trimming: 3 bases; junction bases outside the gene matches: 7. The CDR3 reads CASSPRLAGRYEQYF. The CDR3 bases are TGTGCCAGCAGTCCGCGACTAGCGGGTCGCTACGAGCAGTACTTC.

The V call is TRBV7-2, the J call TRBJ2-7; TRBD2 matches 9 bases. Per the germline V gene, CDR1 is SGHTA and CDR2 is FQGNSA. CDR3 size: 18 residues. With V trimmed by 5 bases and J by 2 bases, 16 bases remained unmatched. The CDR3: CASSRMASSGTLPYEQYF. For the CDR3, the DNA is TGTGCCAGCAGCCGTATGGCGTCTAGCGGGACCCTTCCCTACGAGCAGTACTTC. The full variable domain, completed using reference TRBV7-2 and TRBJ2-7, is GAGVSQSPSNKVTEKGKDVELRCDPISGHTALYWYRQSLGQGLEFLIYFQGNSAPDKSGLPSDRFSAERTGGSVSTLTIQRTQQEDSAVYLCASSRMASSGTLPYEQYFGPGTRLTVT.

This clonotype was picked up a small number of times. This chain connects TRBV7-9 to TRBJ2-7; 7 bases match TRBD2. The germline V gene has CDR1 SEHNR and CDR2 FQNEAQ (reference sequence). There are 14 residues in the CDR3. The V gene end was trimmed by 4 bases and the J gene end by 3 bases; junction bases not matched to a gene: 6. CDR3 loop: CASSSSGTIYEQYF. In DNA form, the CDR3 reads TGTGCCAGCAGCTCGTCCGGGACTATCTACGAGCAGTACTTC.

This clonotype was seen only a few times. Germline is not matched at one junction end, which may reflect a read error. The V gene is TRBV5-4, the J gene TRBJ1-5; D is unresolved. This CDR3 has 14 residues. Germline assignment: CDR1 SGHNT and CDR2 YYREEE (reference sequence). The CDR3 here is CASSPGLRNQPQHF. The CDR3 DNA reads TGCGCCAGCAGCCCAGGTCTGAGAAATCAGCCCCAGCATTTT. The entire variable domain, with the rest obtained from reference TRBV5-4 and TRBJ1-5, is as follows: ETGVTQSPTHLIKTRGQQVTLRCSSQSGHNTVSWYQQALGQGPQFIFQYYREEENGRGNFPPRFSGLQFPNYSSELNVNALELDDSALYLCASSPGLRNQPQHFGDGTRLSIL.

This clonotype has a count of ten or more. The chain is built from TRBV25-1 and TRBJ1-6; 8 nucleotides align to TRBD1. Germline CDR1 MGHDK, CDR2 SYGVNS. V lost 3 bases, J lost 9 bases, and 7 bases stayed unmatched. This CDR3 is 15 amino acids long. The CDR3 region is CASSDAGGIGSPLHF. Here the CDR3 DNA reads TGTGCCAGCAGTGATGCAGGGGGCATCGGTTCACCCCTCCACTTT.

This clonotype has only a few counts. For the CDR3, the DNA is TGTGCCACGGGGGATGGACAGGGAAGCGAAGAGCAGTACTTC. Protein: CATGDGQGSEEQYF. The chain employs TRBV7-9 and TRBJ2-7; 8 positions agree with TRBD1. The ends lost 10 bases at V and 7 bases at J; junction bases unmatched: 15. The CDR3 spans 14 residues. The germline V gene encodes CDR1 SEHNR and CDR2 FQNEAQ (reference sequence).

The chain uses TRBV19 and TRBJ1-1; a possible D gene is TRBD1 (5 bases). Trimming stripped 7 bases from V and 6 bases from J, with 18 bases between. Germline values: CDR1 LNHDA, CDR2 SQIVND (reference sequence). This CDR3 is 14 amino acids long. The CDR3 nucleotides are TGTGCCAGTACTCCTAGGGGCCTTGGTTCTGAAGCTTTCTTT. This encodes CASTPRGLGSEAFF.

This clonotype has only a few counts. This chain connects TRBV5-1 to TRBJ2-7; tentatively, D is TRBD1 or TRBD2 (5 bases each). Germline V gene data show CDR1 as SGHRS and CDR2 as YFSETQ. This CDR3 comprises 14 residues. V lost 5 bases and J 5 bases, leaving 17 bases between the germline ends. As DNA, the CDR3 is TGCGCCAGCAGTGTTCCGGGACGTCCTGACGAGCAGTACTTC. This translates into CASSVPGRPDEQYF.

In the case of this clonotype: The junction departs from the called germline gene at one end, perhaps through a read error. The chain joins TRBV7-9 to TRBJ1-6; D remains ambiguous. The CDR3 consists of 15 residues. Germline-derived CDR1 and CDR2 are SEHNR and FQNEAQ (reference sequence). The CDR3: CASSPDITYNSPLHF. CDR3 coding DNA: TGCGCCAGCAGCCCCGACATAACCTATAATTCACCCCTCCACTTT.

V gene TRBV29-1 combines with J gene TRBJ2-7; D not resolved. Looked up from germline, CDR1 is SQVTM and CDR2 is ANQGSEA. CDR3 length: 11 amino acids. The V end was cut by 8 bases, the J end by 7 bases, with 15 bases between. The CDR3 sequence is CSLDGIGEQYF. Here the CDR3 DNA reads TGCAGCTTGGATGGGATCGGTGAGCAGTACTTC.

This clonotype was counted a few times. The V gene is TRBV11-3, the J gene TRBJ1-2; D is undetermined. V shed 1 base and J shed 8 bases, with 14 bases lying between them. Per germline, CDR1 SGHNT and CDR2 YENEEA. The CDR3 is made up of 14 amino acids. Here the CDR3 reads CASSLGGQAAGYTF. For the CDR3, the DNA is TGTGCCAGCAGCTTAGGAGGGCAGGCCGCCGGCTACACCTTC.

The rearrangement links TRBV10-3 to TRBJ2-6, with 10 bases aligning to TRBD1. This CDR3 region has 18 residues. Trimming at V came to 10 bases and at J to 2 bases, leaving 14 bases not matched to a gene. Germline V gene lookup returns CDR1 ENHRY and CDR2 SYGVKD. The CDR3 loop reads CASRGTGVGLTGANVLTF. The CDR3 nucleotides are TGTGCCAGCCGCGGGACAGGGGTAGGACTAACTGGGGCCAACGTCCTGACTTTC.

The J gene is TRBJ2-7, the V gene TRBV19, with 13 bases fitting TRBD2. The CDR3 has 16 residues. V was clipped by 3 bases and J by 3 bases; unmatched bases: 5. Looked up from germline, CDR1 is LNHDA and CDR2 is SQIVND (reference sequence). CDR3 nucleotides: TGTGCCAGTAGTATTGATGGACTAGCGGGAGTCTACGAGCAGTACTTC. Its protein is CASSIDGLAGVYEQYF.

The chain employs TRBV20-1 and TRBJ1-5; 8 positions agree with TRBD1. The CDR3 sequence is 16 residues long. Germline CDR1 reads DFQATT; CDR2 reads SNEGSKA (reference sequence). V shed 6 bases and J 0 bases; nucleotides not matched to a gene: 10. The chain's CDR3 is CSAIGQGENSNQPQHF. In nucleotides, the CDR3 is TGCAGTGCCATAGGACAGGGAGAAAATAGCAATCAGCCCCAGCATTTT.

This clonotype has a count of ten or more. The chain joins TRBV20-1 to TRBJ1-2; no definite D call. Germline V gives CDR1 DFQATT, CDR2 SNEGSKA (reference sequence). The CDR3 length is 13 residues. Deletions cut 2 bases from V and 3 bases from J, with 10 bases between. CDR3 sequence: CSARTRADYGYTF. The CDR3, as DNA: TGCAGTGCTAGAACCCGGGCCGACTATGGCTACACCTTC.